What follows is one TCR beta chain and its context. The antigen is undetermined. This sample stems from a study of shared clonotypes between healthy human individuals. CDR1 is SGHNT and CDR2 is YYREEE in the germline V gene (reference sequence). The CDR3 loop spans 15 amino acids. The V and J ends lost 3 bases and 4 bases, in that order; junction bases with no gene match: 7. A split of CD4+ cells into CD45RA+ naive and CD45RA-negative memory subsets was performed. General study results and limits: Compared with clonotypes that all four donors shared, non-shared clonotypes had lower generation probabilities. For naive CD4 cells, approximately 4.7% of clonotypes were shared across a few donors.

The table came from immunoSEQ multiplex PCR; TCRdb's copy has only in-frame clones and leaves some out. The top ten hold roughly 0.45% of the sample, which has 1.5 million to 1.9 million clones, approximately 98% seen once. This sequence was found in a man aged 25-45 years in good health. The rearrangement uses TRBV5-4 and TRBJ2-3; TRBD1 matches at 8 bases. Sequences were obtained from naive CD4+ T cells sorted from blood. This sample's subset: CD45RA+ positively selected. For the CDR3, the DNA is TGTGCCAGCAGCTCCGGGACAGGAGCTGCAGATACGCAGTATTTT. This sequence encodes CASSSGTGAADTQYF.